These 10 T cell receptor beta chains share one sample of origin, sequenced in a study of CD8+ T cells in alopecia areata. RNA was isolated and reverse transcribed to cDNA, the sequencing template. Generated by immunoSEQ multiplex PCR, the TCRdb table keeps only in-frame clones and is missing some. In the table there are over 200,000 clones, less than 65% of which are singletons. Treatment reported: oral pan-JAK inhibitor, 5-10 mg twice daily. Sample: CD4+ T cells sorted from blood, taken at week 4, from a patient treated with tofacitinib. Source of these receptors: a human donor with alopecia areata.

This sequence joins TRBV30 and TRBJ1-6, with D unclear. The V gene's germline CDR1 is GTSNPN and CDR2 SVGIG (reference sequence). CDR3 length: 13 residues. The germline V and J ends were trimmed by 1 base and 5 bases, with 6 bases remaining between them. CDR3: CAWSGSDNSPLHF. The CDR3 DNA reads TGTGCCTGGAGTGGGTCAGATAATTCACCCCTCCACTTT. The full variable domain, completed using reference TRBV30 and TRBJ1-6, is SQTIHQWPATLVQPVGSPLSLECTVEGTSNPNLYWYRQAAGRGLQLLFYSVGIGQISSEVPQNLSASRPQDRQFILSSKKLLLSDSGFYLCAWSGSDNSPLHFGNGTRLTVT.

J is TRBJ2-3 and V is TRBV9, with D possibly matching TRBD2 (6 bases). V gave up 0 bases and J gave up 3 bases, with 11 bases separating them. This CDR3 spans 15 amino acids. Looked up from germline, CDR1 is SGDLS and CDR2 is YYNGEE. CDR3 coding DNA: TGTGCCAGCAGCGTAGGCCCGGGAGAGACAGATACGCAGTATTTT. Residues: CASSVGPGETDTQYF.

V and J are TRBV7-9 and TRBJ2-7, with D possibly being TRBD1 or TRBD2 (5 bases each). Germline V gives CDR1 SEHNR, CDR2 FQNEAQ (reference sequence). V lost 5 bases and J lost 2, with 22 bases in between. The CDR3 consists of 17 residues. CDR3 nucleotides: TGTGCCAGCAGCCGTATCTGGGAAAGGGGACGGACCTACGAGCAGTACTTC. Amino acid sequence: CASSRIWERGRTYEQYF.

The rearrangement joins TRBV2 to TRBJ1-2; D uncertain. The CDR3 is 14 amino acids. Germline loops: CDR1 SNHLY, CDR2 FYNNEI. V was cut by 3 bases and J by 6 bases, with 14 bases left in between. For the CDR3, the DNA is TGTGCCAGCAGTGACGGGATCAGACGCAATGGCTACACCTTC. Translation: CASSDGIRRNGYTF.

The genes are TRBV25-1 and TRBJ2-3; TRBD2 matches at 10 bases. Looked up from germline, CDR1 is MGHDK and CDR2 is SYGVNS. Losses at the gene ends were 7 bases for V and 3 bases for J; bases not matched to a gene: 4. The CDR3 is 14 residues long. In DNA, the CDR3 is TGTGCCAGCACTAGAGCGGGGGGGACAGATACGCAGTATTTT. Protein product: CASTRAGGTDTQYF.

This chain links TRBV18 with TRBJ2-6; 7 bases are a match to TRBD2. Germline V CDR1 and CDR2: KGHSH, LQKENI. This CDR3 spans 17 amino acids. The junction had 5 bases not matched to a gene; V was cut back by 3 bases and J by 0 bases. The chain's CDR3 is CASSPLGGGSGANVLTF. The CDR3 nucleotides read TGTGCCAGCTCACCTCTGGGCGGGGGCTCTGGGGCCAACGTCCTGACTTTC.

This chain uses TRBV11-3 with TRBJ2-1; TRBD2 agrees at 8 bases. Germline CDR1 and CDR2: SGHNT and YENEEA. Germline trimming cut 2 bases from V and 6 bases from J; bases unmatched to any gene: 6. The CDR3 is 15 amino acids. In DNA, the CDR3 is TGTGCCAGCAGCTTACCGGGACTAGGGGGCAATGAGCAGTTCTTC. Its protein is CASSLPGLGGNEQFF.

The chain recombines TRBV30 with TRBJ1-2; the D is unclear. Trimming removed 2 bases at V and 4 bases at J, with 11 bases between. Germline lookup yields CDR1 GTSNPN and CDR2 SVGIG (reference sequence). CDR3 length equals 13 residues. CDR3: CAWSRGGVYGYTF. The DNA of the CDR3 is TGTGCCTGGAGTCGGGGTGGAGTCTATGGCTACACCTTC.

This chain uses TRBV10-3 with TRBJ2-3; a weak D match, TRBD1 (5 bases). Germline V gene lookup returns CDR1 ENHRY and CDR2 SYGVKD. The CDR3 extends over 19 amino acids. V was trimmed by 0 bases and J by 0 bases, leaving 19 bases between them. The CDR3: CAISESIGQRGLSTDTQYF. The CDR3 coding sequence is TGTGCCATCAGTGAGTCGATCGGGCAAAGGGGCCTTAGCACAGATACGCAGTATTTT.

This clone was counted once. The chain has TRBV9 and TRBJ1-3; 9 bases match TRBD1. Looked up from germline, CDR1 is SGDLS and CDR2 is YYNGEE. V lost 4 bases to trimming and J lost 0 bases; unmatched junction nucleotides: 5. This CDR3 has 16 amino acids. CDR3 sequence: CASSLQGQGSGNTIYF. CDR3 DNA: TGTGCCAGCAGCCTCCAGGGACAGGGCTCTGGAAACACCATATATTTT.